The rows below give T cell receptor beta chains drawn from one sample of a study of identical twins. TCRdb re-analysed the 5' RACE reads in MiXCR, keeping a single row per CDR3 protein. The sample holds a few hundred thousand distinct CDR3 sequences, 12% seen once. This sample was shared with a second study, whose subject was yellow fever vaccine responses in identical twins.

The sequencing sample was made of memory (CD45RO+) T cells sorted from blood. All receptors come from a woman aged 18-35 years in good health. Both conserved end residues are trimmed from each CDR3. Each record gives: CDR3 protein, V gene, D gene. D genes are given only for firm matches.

ASSLLSGRADTQY TRBV5-1 TRBD2
ASTPGPGNNEQF TRBV12-3/TRBV12-4 .
ASSQVRAGREQF TRBV4-1 .
ASSSIGTSGAEQF TRBV12-3/TRBV12-4 TRBD2
TSSLSSGTGPTGELF TRBV12-3/TRBV12-4 TRBD1
ASSSQADGNSPLH TRBV7-9 .
ATSSWSVVSGGTQY TRBV15 .
ASSLEAGYEQY TRBV7-9 .
ASSYSGGPLSYNEQF TRBV12-3/TRBV12-4 TRBD2
ASSLSVHGFEQY TRBV11-1 .
ASSFGGSGAKNIQY TRBV12-3/TRBV12-4 TRBD2
ASSLRTANTGELF TRBV27 .
ASGQSFSYEQY TRBV6-1 .
ASGGLSYEQY TRBV2 .
ASSVLGTAASYEQY TRBV9 .
ASSLLAGDLDEQF TRBV6-4 TRBD2
ASSRSGLAGYSYEQY TRBV5-1 TRBD2
ASSLTRVIQY TRBV5-1 .
ASSILAGGVGELF TRBV7-2 TRBD2
AISESTNTGELF TRBV10-3 .
ASIRAPGEYEQY TRBV6-1 .
SVEDLGRPEGQNNEKLF TRBV29-1 TRBD1
ASSWGDRKTYEQY TRBV5-1 TRBD1
ASSLATSGGTQY TRBV12-3/TRBV12-4 TRBD2
SAIPGQIVVHTQY TRBV20-1 TRBD1
ASSGQVYEQY TRBV7-2 TRBD1
ASTGQRNQPQH TRBV2 .
ASSPPREGETQY TRBV4-3 TRBD2
ASTRGPYNEQF TRBV6-1 TRBD1
ASSLAGRWVKQF TRBV7-9 .
ATSRDPAAGAYEQY TRBV15 TRBD2
ASSLGGSYNQPQH TRBV12-3/TRBV12-4 .
ASSPGTVRVNEQF TRBV7-9 TRBD1
ASRRGKETQY TRBV6-5 .
SALRDPDEQY TRBV20-1 .
ASSFWGQAITDTQY TRBV12-3/TRBV12-4 TRBD1
ASSSDRNNEQF TRBV2 .
ASSTLDTQETQY TRBV6-2/TRBV6-3 .
ASSQDATSTDTQY TRBV4-3 .
ASSLVASSGRAGETQY TRBV7-8 TRBD2
ASSFRGGTGELF TRBV7-9 .
ASSQAQGESYEQY TRBV4-3 TRBD1
ASSLGTGGKQGEAF TRBV11-2 .
ASSEPPVNSGEMQETQY TRBV25-1 .